The TCR beta chain described here comes from a study of blood T cell repertoires in COVID-19. V was clipped by 0 bases and J by 4 bases, with 12 bases between them. Germline CDR1 and CDR2: MNHEY and SMNVEV (reference sequence). The length of the CDR3 is 15 residues. The repertoire was sequenced with immunoSEQ multiplex PCR; TCRdb's copy has only in-frame clones and lacks some. In the table there are approximately 180,000 clones, roughly 79% of which are singletons. The sample was peripheral blood. The V and J genes are TRBV27 and TRBJ1-2; no clear D gene. This receptor was identified in a woman in her 70s with acute or convalescent COVID-19. CDR3 sequence reads: CASSLSMRGPYGYTF. DNA of the CDR3: TGTGCCAGCAGTTTATCGATGAGAGGGCCCTATGGCTACACCTTC.